These T cell receptor beta chains were read from a single sample in a study of cytomegalovirus exposure and HLA in healthy donors. Assay used: immunoSEQ multiplex PCR; TCRdb lists only in-frame clones, some missing. The table records approximately 300,000 clones, 70% to 90% of them present only once. Sequencing used PBMCs. These receptors all stem from a woman aged 18-29 years in good health and CMV-seronegative. Both conserved end residues are part of each CDR3.

V	J	CDR3
TRBV6-5	TRBJ2-7	CASSYAELAGGYEQYF
TRBV7-2	TRBJ2-7	CASSLTSGRSSYEQYF
TRBV29-1	TRBJ2-1	CSSSRTGNNEQFF
TRBV4-1	TRBJ2-1	CASSPQSRSSGYNEQFF
TRBV5-4	TRBJ2-5	CASRLAGEETQYF
TRBV13	TRBJ2-1	CASSIRGAYNEQFF
TRBV5-4	TRBJ2-7	CASSLRGRIGSEQYF
TRBV5-1	TRBJ2-3	CASKRTAGTDTQYF
TRBV13	TRBJ2-7	CASSLGETSGITYEQYF
TRBV2	TRBJ2-7	CASSEGRQGSWQYF
TRBV11-2	TRBJ2-1	CASSKTGTSGSEQFF
TRBV2	TRBJ1-2	CASMVGAPGYTF
TRBV5-1	TRBJ2-3	CASSLSQGSTDTQYF
TRBV10-3	TRBJ2-7	CAISGAGDIYEQYF
TRBV6-6	TRBJ2-7	CASSPQTGSSYEQYF
TRBV27	TRBJ2-3	CASKERQPWVTQYF
TRBV18	TRBJ2-3	CASSPRDRGGTDTQYF
TRBV7-2	TRBJ1-1	CASSPSDRSRAFF
TRBV12-5	TRBJ2-1	CASGPGAGVSNEQFF
TRBV9	TRBJ2-1	CASSPRLAGAYNEQFF